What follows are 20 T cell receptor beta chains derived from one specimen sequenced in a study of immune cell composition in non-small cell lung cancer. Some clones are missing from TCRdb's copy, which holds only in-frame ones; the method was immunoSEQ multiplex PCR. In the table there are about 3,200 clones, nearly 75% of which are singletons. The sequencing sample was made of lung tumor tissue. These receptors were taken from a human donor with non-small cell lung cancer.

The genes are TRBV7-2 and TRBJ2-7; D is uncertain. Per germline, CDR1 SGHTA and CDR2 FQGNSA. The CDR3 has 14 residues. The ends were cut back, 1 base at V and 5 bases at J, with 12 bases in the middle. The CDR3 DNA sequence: TGTGCCAGCAGCTTAGAGATCGGTAGCCACGAGCAGTACTTC. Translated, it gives CASSLEIGSHEQYF.

DNA of the CDR3: TGTGCCAGCAGTTTGTATGGGGCTAGCGGCGACAATGAGCAGTTCTTC. This encodes CASSLYGASGDNEQFF. The chain joins TRBV28 to TRBJ2-1, with 7 nucleotides matching TRBD2. Trimming at V came to 3 bases and at J to 5 bases, leaving 10 bases not matched to a gene. The CDR3 is 16 amino acids. CDR1 is MDHEN and CDR2 is SYDVKM in the germline V gene.

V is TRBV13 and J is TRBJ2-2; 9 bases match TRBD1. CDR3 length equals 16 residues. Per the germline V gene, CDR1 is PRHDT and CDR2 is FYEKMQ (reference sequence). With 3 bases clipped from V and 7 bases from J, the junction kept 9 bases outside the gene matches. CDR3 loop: CASSFYRGRSVGELFF. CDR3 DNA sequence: TGTGCCAGCAGCTTTTACAGGGGGCGATCTGTCGGGGAGCTGTTTTTT.

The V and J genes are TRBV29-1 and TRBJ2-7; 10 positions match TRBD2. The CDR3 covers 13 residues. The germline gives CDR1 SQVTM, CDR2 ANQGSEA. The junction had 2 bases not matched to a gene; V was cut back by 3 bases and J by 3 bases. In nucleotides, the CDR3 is TGCAGCGTTGACCCTAGCGGGAGCTACGAGCAGTACTTC. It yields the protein CSVDPSGSYEQYF.

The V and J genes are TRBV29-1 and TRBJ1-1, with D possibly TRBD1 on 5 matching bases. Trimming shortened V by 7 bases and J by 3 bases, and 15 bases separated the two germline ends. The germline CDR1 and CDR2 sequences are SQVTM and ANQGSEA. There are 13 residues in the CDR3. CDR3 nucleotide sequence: TGCAGCGCCAGTCAGGGACTTGACACTGAAGCTTTCTTT. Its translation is CSASQGLDTEAFF.

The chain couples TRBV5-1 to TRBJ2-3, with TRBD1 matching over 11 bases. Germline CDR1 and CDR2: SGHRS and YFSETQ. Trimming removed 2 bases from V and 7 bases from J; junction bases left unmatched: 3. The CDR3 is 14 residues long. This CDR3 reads CASSLGQGANTQYF. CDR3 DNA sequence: TGCGCCAGCAGCTTAGGACAGGGGGCAAATACGCAGTATTTT.

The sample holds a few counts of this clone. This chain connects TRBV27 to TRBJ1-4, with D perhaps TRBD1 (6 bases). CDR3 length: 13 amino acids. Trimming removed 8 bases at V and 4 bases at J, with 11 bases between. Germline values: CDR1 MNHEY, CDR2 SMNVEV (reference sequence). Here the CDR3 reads CASSDRFNEKLFF. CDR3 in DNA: TGTGCCAGCTCGGACAGATTTAATGAAAAACTGTTTTTT.

This chain's CDR3 is CAISEGAANEKLFF. The CDR3 DNA sequence: TGTGCCATCAGTGAGGGGGCGGCTAATGAAAAACTGTTTTTT. The V gene is TRBV10-3, the J gene TRBJ1-4; tentative D call: TRBD1 (5 bases). Germline V gene sequence: CDR1 ENHRY, CDR2 SYGVKD. V lost 2 bases, J lost 3 bases, and 7 bases lay in between. This CDR3 is 14 amino acids long.

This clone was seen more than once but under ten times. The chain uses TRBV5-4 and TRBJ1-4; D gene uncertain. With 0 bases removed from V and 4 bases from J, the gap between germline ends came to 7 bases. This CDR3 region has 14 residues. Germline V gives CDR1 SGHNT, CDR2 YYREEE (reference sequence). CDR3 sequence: CASSLDSLNEKLFF. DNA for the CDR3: TGTGCCAGCAGCTTGGACAGCCTTAATGAAAAACTGTTTTTT. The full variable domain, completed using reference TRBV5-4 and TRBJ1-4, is ETGVTQSPTHLIKTRGQQVTLRCSSQSGHNTVSWYQQALGQGPQFIFQYYREEENGRGNFPPRFSGLQFPNYSSELNVNALELDDSALYLCASSLDSLNEKLFFGSGTQLSVL.

The CDR3 DNA is TGTGCCAGCCGCGGAGTCTTGTCAGAGACCCAGTACTTC. This codes for CASRGVLSETQYF. The genes are TRBV18 and TRBJ2-5; D gene uncertain. Germline V gene data show CDR1 as KGHSH and CDR2 as LQKENI. This CDR3 is built from 13 residues. Between the trimmed V and J ends, which lost 8 bases and 4 bases, there was a span of 14 bases.

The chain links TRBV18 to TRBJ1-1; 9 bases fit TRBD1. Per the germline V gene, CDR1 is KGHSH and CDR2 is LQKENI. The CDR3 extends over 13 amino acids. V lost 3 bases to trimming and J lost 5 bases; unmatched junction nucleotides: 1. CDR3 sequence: CASSPGQGTEAFF. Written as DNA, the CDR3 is TGTGCCAGCTCACCGGGACAGGGAACTGAAGCTTTCTTT.

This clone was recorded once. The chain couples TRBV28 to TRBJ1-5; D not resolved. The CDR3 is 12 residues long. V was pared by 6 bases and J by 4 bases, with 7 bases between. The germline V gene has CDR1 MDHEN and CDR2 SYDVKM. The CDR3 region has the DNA TGTGCCAGCAGCCCTGAGAATCAGCCCCAGCATTTT. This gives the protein CASSPENQPQHF.

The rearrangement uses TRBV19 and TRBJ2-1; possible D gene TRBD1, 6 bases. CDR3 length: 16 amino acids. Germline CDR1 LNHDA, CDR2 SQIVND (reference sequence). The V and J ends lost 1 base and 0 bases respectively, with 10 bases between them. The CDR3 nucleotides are TGTGCCAGTAGTATAGGGGACACCAGCTCCTACAATGAGCAGTTCTTC. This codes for CASSIGDTSSYNEQFF.

The DNA of the CDR3 is TGTGCCAGCAGCTCCCCTCCAGGAAACATTCAGTACTTC. This codes for CASSSPPGNIQYF. The chain has TRBV11-2 and TRBJ2-4; D is unclear. The ends were cut back, 4 bases at V and 6 bases at J, with 10 bases in the middle. Germline V gene lookup returns CDR1 SGHAT and CDR2 FQNNGV. There are 13 residues in the CDR3.

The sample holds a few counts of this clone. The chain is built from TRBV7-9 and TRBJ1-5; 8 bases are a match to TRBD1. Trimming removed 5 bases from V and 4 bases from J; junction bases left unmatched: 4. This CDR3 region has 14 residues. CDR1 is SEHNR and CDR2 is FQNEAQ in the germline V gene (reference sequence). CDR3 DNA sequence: TGTGCCAGCAGCCAGGGGGCTAGAAATCAGCCCCAGCATTTT. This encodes CASSQGARNQPQHF.

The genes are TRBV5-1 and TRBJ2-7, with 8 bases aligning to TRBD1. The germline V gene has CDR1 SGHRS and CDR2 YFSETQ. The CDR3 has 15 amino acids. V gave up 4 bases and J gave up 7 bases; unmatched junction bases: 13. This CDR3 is CASSPSPQGGREQYF. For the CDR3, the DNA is TGCGCCAGCAGCCCGTCCCCACAGGGGGGTCGGGAGCAGTACTTC.

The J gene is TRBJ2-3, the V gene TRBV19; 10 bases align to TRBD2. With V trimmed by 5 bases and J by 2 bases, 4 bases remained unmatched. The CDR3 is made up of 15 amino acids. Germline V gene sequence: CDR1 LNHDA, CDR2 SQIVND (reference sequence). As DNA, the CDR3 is TGTGCCAGTAGTTTTGGACTAGCGGCCACAGATACGCAGTATTTT. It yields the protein CASSFGLAATDTQYF.

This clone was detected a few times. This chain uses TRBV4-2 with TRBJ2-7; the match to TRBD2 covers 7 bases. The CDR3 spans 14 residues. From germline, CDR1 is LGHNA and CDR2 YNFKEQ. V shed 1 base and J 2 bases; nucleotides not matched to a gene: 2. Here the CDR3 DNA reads TGTGCCAGCAGCCAAGGGGAGGGGACCTACGAGCAGTACTTC. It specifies CASSQGEGTYEQYF.

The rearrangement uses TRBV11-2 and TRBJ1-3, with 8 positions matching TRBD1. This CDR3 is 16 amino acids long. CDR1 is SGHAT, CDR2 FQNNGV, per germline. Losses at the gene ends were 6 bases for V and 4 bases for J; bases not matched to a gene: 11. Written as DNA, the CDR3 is TGTGCCAGCAGTCCCTCTCAGGGGGCGTCCGGAAACACCATATATTTT. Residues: CASSPSQGASGNTIYF.

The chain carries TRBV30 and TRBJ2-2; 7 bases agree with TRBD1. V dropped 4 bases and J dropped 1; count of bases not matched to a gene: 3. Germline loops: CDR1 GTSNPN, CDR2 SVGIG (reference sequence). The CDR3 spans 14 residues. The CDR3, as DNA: TGTGCCTGGAAAAGACAGGGGAACACCGGGGAGCTGTTTTTT. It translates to CAWKRQGNTGELFF.